The clone carrying this T cell receptor beta chain was counted at least ten times. The antigen is unknown. Stable Graves' hyperthyroidism denoted no ophthalmopathy progression over 18 months. Diagnostic assessment was based on clinical symptoms, serum thyroxine and TRAb, thyroid ultrasound and orbital computed tomography. Germline-derived CDR1 and CDR2 are SEHNR and FQNEAQ (reference sequence). Trimming shortened V by 1 base and J by 5 bases, and 11 bases separated the two germline ends. The CDR3 extends over 14 amino acids. The data were obtained in a study of T cells in Graves' hyperthyroidism and ophthalmopathy. What was amplified from RNA transcripts were TCR beta CDR3 regions. A first-round RT-PCR of the TCR CDR3 used the HTBI primer set. TCRdb reanalysed the multiplex PCR reads using MiXCR and keeps one entry per CDR3 protein. This sample has hundreds of thousands of distinct CDR3 sequences, with just over 35% found just once.

Study-wide results and caveats: The model's output predicted ophthalmopathy at a median of 6.5 months prior to onset. Classification by a 13 V-J model distinguished ophthalmopathy from stable hyperthyroidism.

The chain is built from TRBV7-9 and TRBJ2-5; D not resolved. The sequenced sample consisted of blood. The clonotype comes from a woman aged 40-49 years with Graves' hyperthyroidism. The CDR3: CASSLGQAEETQYF. The CDR3 DNA reads as TGTGCCAGCAGCTTAGGGCAGGCTGAGGAGACCCAGTACTTC.